The sequence of this T cell receptor (beta chain) was determined in a study of OX40 agonist ivuxolimab in advanced cancers. Study-level background: Eligibility admitted prior anti-PD-1, anti-PD-L1 or anti-CTLA-4 therapy; about 39% had some. Study-level findings and limits: What antigens the expanded peripheral T cells recognized was never established. CD4+ and CD8+ blood T cells expanded clonally by week 6 at 0.1 to 3.0 mg/kg.

Germline assignment: CDR1 SNHLY and CDR2 FYNNEI. This CDR3 is built from 11 residues. V dropped 6 bases and J dropped 3 bases, with 5 bases sitting between them. This clone has just a few counts. Its antigen is not identified. Profiling relied on immunoSEQ multiplex PCR, and the TCRdb table lists in-frame clones only, not all of them. Seen here are 40,000 or so clones, about 86% observed once, and the top ten hold over 0.35%. The TCR was taken from an adult with an advanced solid tumor such as melanoma, head and neck, liver or kidney cancer. The sample in question was CD4+ or CD8+ T cells sorted from blood, obtained in a trial of the OX40 agonist ivuxolimab. The chain is built from TRBV2 and TRBJ1-1; D is undetermined. The CDR3 nucleotides read TGTGCCAGCAGGGCATACACTGAAGCTTTCTTT. Protein: CASRAYTEAFF.